The 29 T cell receptor beta chains below come from one sample, sequenced in a study of identical twins. From the 5' RACE reads, TCRdb called clonotypes with MiXCR, one entry per CDR3 protein. The repertoire includes more than 600,000 distinct CDR3 sequences, about 20% of them detected once, and roughly 13% sits in the top ten. These data were likewise used in another study, on T cells expressing NK-cell markers.

Sequenced material: PBMCs. These receptors originate from a woman aged 18-29 years in good health.

The V call is TRBV12-3 or TRBV12-4, the J call TRBJ2-1, with 13 bases lining up with TRBD2. The CDR3 sequence is 16 residues long. V lost 3 bases, J lost 5 bases, and 4 bases stayed unmatched. DNA for the CDR3: TGTGCCAGCAGTTTCCTAGGACTAGCGGGAGACAATGAGCAGTTCTTC. Translation gives CASSFLGLAGDNEQFF.

This clonotype has only a few counts. The CDR3 sequence is CASSQGHSRSYEQYF. As DNA, the CDR3 is TGCGCCAGCAGTCAGGGCCACTCCCGATCCTACGAGCAGTACTTC. The chain is built from TRBV5-1 and TRBJ2-7; TRBD1 might be the D (5 bases). Germline V gives CDR1 SGHRS, CDR2 YFSETQ. The germline V and J ends were trimmed by 5 bases and 1 base, with 16 bases remaining between them. This CDR3 is built from 15 residues.

The chain carries TRBV7-2 and TRBJ2-3, with 7 bases identical to TRBD2. Germline assignment: CDR1 SGHTA and CDR2 FQGNSA. This CDR3 is built from 14 residues. V was clipped by 10 bases and J by 3 bases; unmatched bases: 10. The CDR3 coding sequence is TGTGCCACCCACCGGGGGACTATTACAGATACGCAGTATTTT. Translation gives CATHRGTITDTQYF.

This clonotype has more than one count but fewer than ten. The rearrangement joins TRBV11-2 to TRBJ2-3, with D maybe TRBD2 (6 bases). The CDR3 spans 14 residues. Trimming removed 0 bases from V and 7 bases from J, with 11 bases in between. Germline-derived CDR1 and CDR2 are SGHAT and FQNNGV. The CDR3 loop is CASSLEPSAYTQYF. The CDR3 DNA follows: TGTGCCAGCAGCTTAGAACCTAGCGCGTATACGCAGTATTTT.

The rearrangement links TRBV20-1 to TRBJ1-1, with D unclear. In germline, CDR1 is DFQATT, CDR2 SNEGSKA (reference sequence). The CDR3 runs to 13 residues. V lost 2 bases and J 5 bases, leaving 12 bases between the germline ends. This CDR3 reads CSARQRGNTEAFF. CDR3 nucleotides: TGCAGTGCTAGACAGCGGGGAAATACTGAAGCTTTCTTT.

This clonotype has ten or more counts. The chain couples TRBV5-1 to TRBJ2-1; TRBD2 aligns across 8 bases. V was clipped by 5 bases and J by 6 bases; unmatched bases: 10. Germline V CDR1 and CDR2: SGHRS, YFSETQ. The CDR3 totals 15 residues. The CDR3 region is CASSLTGGRSNEQFF. The CDR3 DNA reads TGCGCCAGCAGTCTAACGGGGGGGCGCAGCAATGAGCAGTTCTTC.

The V and J genes are TRBV12-3 or TRBV12-4 and TRBJ2-3; TRBD2 matches at 11 bases. This CDR3 has 16 residues. With 5 bases clipped from V and 2 bases from J, the junction kept 6 bases outside the gene matches. CDR3 sequence reads: CASSPGLAGTTDTQYF. The CDR3 coding sequence is TGTGCCAGCAGTCCCGGACTAGCGGGCACCACAGATACGCAGTATTTT.

The rearrangement links TRBV11-2 to TRBJ1-1; D gene uncertain. The length of the CDR3 is 14 residues. Trimming stripped 5 bases from V and 3 bases from J, with 13 bases between. The germline V gene has CDR1 SGHAT and CDR2 FQNNGV. The CDR3 bases are TGTGCCAGCAGCGCGCGGACTGCTCACACTGAAGCTTTCTTT. Translation: CASSARTAHTEAFF.

The gene calls are TRBV12-3 or TRBV12-4 and TRBJ2-5; D is ambiguous. The V and J ends lost 6 bases and 2 bases respectively, with 13 bases between them. There are 14 residues in the CDR3. CDR3: CASSLTRIQETQYF. In DNA, the CDR3 is TGTGCCAGCAGCCTTACACGGATTCAAGAGACCCAGTACTTC.

This clonotype has more than one count but fewer than ten. The CDR3 loop is CSVLDSPMNTEAFF. CDR3 DNA sequence: TGCAGCGTTCTGGACTCCCCGATGAACACTGAAGCTTTCTTT. This chain connects TRBV29-1 to TRBJ1-1, with D hard to call. The CDR3 runs 14 residues. Trimming stripped 5 bases from V and 0 bases from J, with 13 bases between. CDR1 is SQVTM, CDR2 ANQGSEA, per germline.

This clonotype has at least ten counts. This chain uses TRBV12-3 or TRBV12-4 with TRBJ2-3; D call uncertain. The CDR3 is 14 residues long. V was pared by 1 base and J by 1 base, with 6 bases between. The CDR3 reads CASSLDGGTDTQYF. The DNA of the CDR3 is TGTGCCAGCAGTTTAGATGGGGGCACAGATACGCAGTATTTT.

The CDR3 here is CASSESGRPNYGYTF. The CDR3 DNA sequence: TGTGCCAGCAGTGAATCGGGACGGCCAAACTATGGCTACACCTTC. The V and J genes are TRBV25-1 and TRBJ1-2, with D tentatively TRBD1 (5 bases). Trimming removed 1 base from V and 2 bases from J, with 11 bases in between. The CDR3 loop spans 15 amino acids. Germline V gene sequence: CDR1 MGHDK, CDR2 SYGVNS.

This clonotype was counted between two and nine times. The CDR3 sequence is CASSPHGRTISYNEQFF. For the CDR3, the DNA is TGCGCCAGCAGCCCTCACGGACGGACTATCTCCTACAATGAGCAGTTCTTC. This rearrangement joins TRBV4-3 to TRBJ2-1; possibly TRBD2 for D (6 bases). Deletions cut 4 bases from V and 0 bases from J, with 16 bases between. The length of the CDR3 is 17 residues. Germline V gives CDR1 LGHNA, CDR2 YSLEER.

The chain joins TRBV2 to TRBJ2-2; 9 nucleotides align to TRBD2. V was pared by 8 bases and J by 0 bases, with 10 bases of the junction left unmatched. The CDR3 spans 17 residues. Germline assignment: CDR1 SNHLY and CDR2 FYNNEI. For the CDR3, the DNA is TGTGCCAGCCAGACTAGCGGAAGGCCTCCGAACACCGGGGAGCTGTTTTTT. Encoded protein: CASQTSGRPPNTGELFF.

This clonotype was observed a few times. The V gene is TRBV27, the J gene TRBJ2-1, with unresolved D. Germline values: CDR1 MNHEY, CDR2 SMNVEV (reference sequence). This CDR3 contains 14 residues. Deletions cut 4 bases from V and 4 bases from J, with 11 bases between. CDR3 amino acids: CASSSADPYNEQFF. CDR3 in DNA: TGTGCCAGCAGTTCGGCCGACCCATACAATGAGCAGTTCTTC.

The gene calls are TRBV7-9 and TRBJ2-1; D might be TRBD2 (5 bases). Trimming removed 6 bases from V and 8 bases from J, with 14 bases in between. The CDR3 has 13 residues. Germline values: CDR1 SEHNR, CDR2 FQNEAQ (reference sequence). In DNA, the CDR3 is TGTGCCAGCAGACTAGTTCCCGATGATGAGCAGTTCTTC. It codes for CASRLVPDDEQFF.

The rearrangement links TRBV12-3 or TRBV12-4 to TRBJ2-2; 8 bases match TRBD1. J was trimmed by 8 bases and V by 7 bases; bases with no gene match: 12. This CDR3 contains 15 residues. The CDR3 DNA reads TGTGCCAGCACCCCCGGACAGGGAAGACGTGGGGAGCTGTTTTTT. This gives the protein CASTPGQGRRGELFF.

A single count supports this clonotype. V usage is TRBV2 and J usage is TRBJ2-1, with no clear D. The CDR3 extends over 13 amino acids. The germline CDR1 and CDR2 sequences are SNHLY and FYNNEI. Trimming stripped 10 bases from V and 3 bases from J, with 13 bases between. This CDR3 reads CATQEGLYNEQFF. CDR3 sequence (DNA): TGTGCCACTCAAGAAGGGCTCTACAATGAGCAGTTCTTC. The entire variable domain, with the rest obtained from reference TRBV2 and TRBJ2-1, is as follows: EPEVTQTPSHQVTQMGQEVILRCVPISNHLYFYWYRQILGQKVEFLVSFYNNEISEKSEIFDDQFSVERPDGSNFTLKIRSTKLEDSAMYFCATQEGLYNEQFFGPGTRLTVL.

This clonotype came up many times. This chain links TRBV12-3 or TRBV12-4 with TRBJ2-5, with D possibly matching TRBD2 (6 bases). The CDR3 runs to 14 residues. V lost 2 bases and J 7 bases, leaving 14 bases between the germline ends. The CDR3 DNA reads as TGTGCCAGCAGTTTACGGGAGAGTTCGGGGACCCAGTACTTC. This translates into CASSLRESSGTQYF.

This clonotype was detected a few times. The V call is TRBV5-1, the J call TRBJ1-1; D might be TRBD1 (5 bases). Germline loops: CDR1 SGHRS, CDR2 YFSETQ. V was trimmed by 2 bases and J by 4 bases, leaving 18 bases between them. There are 16 residues in the CDR3. The CDR3 spells CASSFGQGGVGTEAFF. The DNA of the CDR3 is TGCGCCAGCAGCTTTGGGCAGGGAGGAGTAGGCACTGAAGCTTTCTTT.

This clonotype appeared a few times. The chain couples TRBV3-1 to TRBJ2-7; D may be TRBD2 (6 bases). Germline assignment: CDR1 LGHDT and CDR2 YNNKEL (reference sequence). Trimming pared 3 bases from V and 6 bases from J, leaving 9 bases between. The CDR3 length is 12 residues. CDR3 protein: CASSHGGREQYF. CDR3 nucleotides: TGTGCCAGCAGCCACGGAGGGCGCGAGCAGTACTTC.

The V call is TRBV7-3, the J call TRBJ2-1, with 7 bases fitting TRBD2. The ends lost 5 bases at V and 5 bases at J; junction bases unmatched: 3. This CDR3 comprises 13 residues. The germline CDR1 and CDR2 sequences are SGHTA and FQGTGA. The CDR3 region has the DNA TGTGCCAGCAGCCCTCTAGCGGACAATGAGCAGTTCTTC. Protein sequence: CASSPLADNEQFF. Full variable domain (rest looked up from reference TRBV7-3 and TRBJ2-1): GAGVSQTPSNKVTEKGKYVELRCDPISGHTALYWYRQSLGQGPEFLIYFQGTGAADDSGLPNDRFFAVRPEGSVSTLKIQRTERGDSAVYLCASSPLADNEQFFGPGTRLTVL.

Only a few counts were recorded for this clonotype. The chain links TRBV5-1 to TRBJ2-1; 12 bases are a match to TRBD2. Germline-derived CDR1 and CDR2 are SGHRS and YFSETQ. The CDR3 loop spans 17 amino acids. With 7 bases clipped from V and 4 bases from J, the junction kept 12 bases outside the gene matches. The CDR3 DNA follows: TGCGCCAGCCGGGGGCTAGCGGGAGGGTCCCGTTACAATGAGCAGTTCTTC. This codes for CASRGLAGGSRYNEQFF.

The chain links TRBV20-1 to TRBJ2-3; the match to TRBD2 covers 15 bases. Per germline, CDR1 DFQATT and CDR2 SNEGSKA (reference sequence). This CDR3 has 16 amino acids. The J segment lost 4 bases and the V segment lost 6 bases, leaving 8 bases of the junction unmatched. The CDR3 loop is CSAPAGLAGGADTQYF. The DNA for the CDR3 is TGCAGTGCCCCCGCCGGACTAGCGGGAGGGGCAGATACGCAGTATTTT.

This clonotype showed up just a few times. The chain has TRBV9 and TRBJ2-1; D perhaps matches TRBD2 (5 bases). Trimming pared 1 base from V and 2 bases from J, leaving 10 bases between. CDR3 length equals 15 residues. CDR1 SGDLS and CDR2 YYNGEE come from the germline V gene. CDR3 protein: CASSVRSDPYNEQFF. The CDR3 DNA reads TGTGCCAGCAGCGTACGTAGCGACCCCTACAATGAGCAGTTCTTC.

This clonotype has just a few counts. The chain recombines TRBV13 with TRBJ2-7, with 14 bases lining up with TRBD2. V lost 5 bases, J lost 6 bases, and 9 bases stayed unmatched. Germline CDR1 reads PRHDT; CDR2 reads FYEKMQ (reference sequence). The CDR3 contains 16 residues. Here the CDR3 reads CASSKGLAGESSEQYF. The CDR3 DNA is TGTGCCAGCAGCAAGGGACTAGCGGGGGAGTCGAGCGAGCAGTACTTC.

This chain joins TRBV5-1 and TRBJ1-1, with 7 bases matching TRBD1. The CDR3 consists of 15 residues. Losses at the gene ends were 0 bases for V and 1 base for J; bases not matched to a gene: 3. Germline CDR1 is SGHRS and CDR2 is YFSETQ. CDR3 DNA sequence: TGCGCCAGCAGCTTGGAGGGACAGCCGAACACTGAAGCTTTCTTT. As protein: CASSLEGQPNTEAFF.

This clonotype has more than one count but fewer than ten. The chain has TRBV15 and TRBJ2-1; D possibly corresponds to TRBD1 (5 bases). CDR1 is LNHNV and CDR2 is YYDKDF in the germline V gene (reference sequence). The CDR3 is 12 amino acids. V was cut by 5 bases and J by 5 bases, with 7 bases left in between. The CDR3 is CATSPTDNEQFF. The CDR3 nucleotides are TGTGCCACCAGCCCGACAGACAATGAGCAGTTCTTC. Variable domain in full (rest from reference TRBV15 and TRBJ2-1): DAMVIQNPRYQVTQFGKPVTLSCSQTLNHNVMYWYQQKSSQAPKLLFHYYDKDFNNEADTPDNFQSRRPNTSFCFLDIRSPGLGDTAMYLCATSPTDNEQFFGPGTRLTVL.

This clonotype was counted many times. The rearrangement links TRBV9 to TRBJ1-2, with 10 bases identical to TRBD1. The ends lost 0 bases at V and 5 bases at J; junction bases unmatched: 7. In germline, CDR1 is SGDLS, CDR2 YYNGEE. This CDR3 comprises 16 residues. DNA for the CDR3: TGTGCCAGCAGCGTAGGATGGACAGGGGGGGAATATGGCTACACCTTC. Amino acid sequence: CASSVGWTGGEYGYTF.